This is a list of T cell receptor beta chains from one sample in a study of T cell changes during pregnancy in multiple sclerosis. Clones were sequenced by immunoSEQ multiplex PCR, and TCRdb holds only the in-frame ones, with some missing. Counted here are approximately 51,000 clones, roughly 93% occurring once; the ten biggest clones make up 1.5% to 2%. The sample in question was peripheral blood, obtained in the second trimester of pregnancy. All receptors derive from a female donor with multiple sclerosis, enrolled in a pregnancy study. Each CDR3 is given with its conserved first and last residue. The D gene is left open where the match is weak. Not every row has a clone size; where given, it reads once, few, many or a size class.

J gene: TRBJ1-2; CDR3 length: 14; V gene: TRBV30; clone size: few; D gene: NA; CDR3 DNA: TGTGCCTGGAATCCTCAGGGTTTTGACTATGGCTACACCTTC; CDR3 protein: CAWNPQGFDYGYTF
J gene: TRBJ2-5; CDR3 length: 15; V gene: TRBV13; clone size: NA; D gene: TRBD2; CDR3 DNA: TGTGCCAGCAGCCACCGGGCGGGAGGGCGAGAGACCCAGTACTTC; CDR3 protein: CASSHRAGGRETQYF
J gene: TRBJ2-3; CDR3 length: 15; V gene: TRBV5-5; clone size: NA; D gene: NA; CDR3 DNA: TGTGCCAGCAGCCCCCCCGAGGGCTTGGGAGATACGCAGTATTTT; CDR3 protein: CASSPPEGLGDTQYF
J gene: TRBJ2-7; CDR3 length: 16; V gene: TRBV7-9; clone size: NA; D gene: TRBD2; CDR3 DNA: TGTGCCAGCAGCTCTGTAAGCGGGAGTAAGACCTACGAGCAGTACTTC; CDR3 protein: CASSSVSGSKTYEQYF
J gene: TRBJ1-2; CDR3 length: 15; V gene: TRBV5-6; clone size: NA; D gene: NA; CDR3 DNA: TGTGCCAGCAGCTCGAGGGCCCAGCGATCCTATGGCTACACCTTC; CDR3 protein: CASSSRAQRSYGYTF
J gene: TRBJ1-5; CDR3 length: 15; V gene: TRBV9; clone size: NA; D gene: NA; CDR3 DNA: TGTGCCAGCAGCGTAGGTTGGGGCGGGGATCAGCCCCAGCATTTT; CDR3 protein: CASSVGWGGDQPQHF
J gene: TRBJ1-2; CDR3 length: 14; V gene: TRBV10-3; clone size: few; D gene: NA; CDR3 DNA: TGTGCCATCAGGGAGGAGGGAGCTAACTATGGCTACACCTTC; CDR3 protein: CAIREEGANYGYTF
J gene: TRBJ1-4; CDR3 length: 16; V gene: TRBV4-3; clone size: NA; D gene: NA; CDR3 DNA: TGCGCCAGCAGCCAAGATCTGAACAGGCGTAATGAAAAACTGTTTTTT; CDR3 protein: CASSQDLNRRNEKLFF
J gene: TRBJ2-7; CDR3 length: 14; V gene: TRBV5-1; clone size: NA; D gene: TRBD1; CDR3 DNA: TGCGCCAGCAGCTTGTTGACAGGGGGAAACGAGCAGTACTTC; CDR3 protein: CASSLLTGGNEQYF
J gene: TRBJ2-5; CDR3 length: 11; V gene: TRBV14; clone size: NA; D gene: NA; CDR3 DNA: TGTGCCAGCAGCTTCAAAGAGACCCAGTACTTC; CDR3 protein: CASSFKETQYF
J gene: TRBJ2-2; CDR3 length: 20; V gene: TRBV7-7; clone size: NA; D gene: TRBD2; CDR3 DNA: TGTGCTAGCAGCTTGGCTTGGGGGACTAGCGGGAGGGCCTCGGCCGGGGAGCTGTTTTTT; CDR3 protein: CASSLAWGTSGRASAGELFF
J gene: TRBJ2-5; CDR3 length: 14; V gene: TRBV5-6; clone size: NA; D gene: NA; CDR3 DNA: TGTGCCAGCAGCTTTGCGGGAAAACCCGAGACCCAGTACTTC; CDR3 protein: CASSFAGKPETQYF
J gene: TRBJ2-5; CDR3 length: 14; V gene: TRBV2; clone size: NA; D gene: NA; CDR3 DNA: TGTGCCAGCAGTGTAGGGGGTGGCCAAGAGACCCAGTACTTC; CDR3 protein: CASSVGGGQETQYF
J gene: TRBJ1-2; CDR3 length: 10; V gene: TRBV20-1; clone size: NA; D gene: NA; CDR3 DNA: TGCAGTGCTACCGGGACAAAGTACACCTTC; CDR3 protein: CSATGTKYTF
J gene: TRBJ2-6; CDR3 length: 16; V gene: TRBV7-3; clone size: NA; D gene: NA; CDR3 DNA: TGTGCCAGCAGCCCGGAGACTAACTCTGGGGCCAACGTCCTGACTTTC; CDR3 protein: CASSPETNSGANVLTF
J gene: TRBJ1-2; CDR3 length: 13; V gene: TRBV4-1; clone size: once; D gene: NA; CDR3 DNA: TGCGCCAGCAGCCAGGGAGAGGTGCATGGCTACACCTTC; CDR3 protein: CASSQGEVHGYTF
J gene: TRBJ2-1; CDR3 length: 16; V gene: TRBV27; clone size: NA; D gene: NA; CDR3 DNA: TGTGCCAGCAGTTCGCATTGGACTCGGAAAAACAATGAGCAGTTCTTC; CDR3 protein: CASSSHWTRKNNEQFF
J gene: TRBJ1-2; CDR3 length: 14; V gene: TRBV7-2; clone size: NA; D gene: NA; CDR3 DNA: TGTGCCAGCAGCTTAGCAGGACAATTATATGGCTACACCTTC; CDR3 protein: CASSLAGQLYGYTF
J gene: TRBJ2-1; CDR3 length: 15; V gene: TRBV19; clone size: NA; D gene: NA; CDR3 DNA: TGTGCCAGTAGTATCCTGAAGGGGAGGCCCAATGAGCAGTTCTTC; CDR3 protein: CASSILKGRPNEQFF
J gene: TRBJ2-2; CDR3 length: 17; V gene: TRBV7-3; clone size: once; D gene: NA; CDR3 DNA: TGTGCCAGCAGCTTTGACAGACAATCGGTCGGCACCGGGGAGCTGTTTTTT; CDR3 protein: CASSFDRQSVGTGELFF
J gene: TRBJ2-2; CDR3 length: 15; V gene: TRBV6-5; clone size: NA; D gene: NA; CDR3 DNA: TGTGCCAGCAGTTACTCGAAAGCGGGTAGCGGGGAGCTGTTTTTT; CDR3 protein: CASSYSKAGSGELFF
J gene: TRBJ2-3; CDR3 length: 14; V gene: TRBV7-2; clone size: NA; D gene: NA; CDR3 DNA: TGTGCCAGCAGCTTAGGCGCCAACACAGATACGCAGTATTTT; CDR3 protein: CASSLGANTDTQYF
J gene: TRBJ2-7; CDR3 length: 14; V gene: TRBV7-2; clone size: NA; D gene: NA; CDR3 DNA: TGTGCCAGCAGCTTAGGACAGATACCCTACGAGCAGTACTTC; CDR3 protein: CASSLGQIPYEQYF
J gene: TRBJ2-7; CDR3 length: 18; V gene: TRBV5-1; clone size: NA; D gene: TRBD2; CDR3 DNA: TGCGCCAGCAGCTCCCTTTTAAAGGAGGCTAGCGGGAGAATCAAGCAGTACTTC; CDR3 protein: CASSSLLKEASGRIKQYF
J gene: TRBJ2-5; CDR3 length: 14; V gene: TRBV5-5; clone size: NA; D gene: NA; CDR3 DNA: TGTGCCAGCATCAATAGGGGTTCTTCCGAGACCCAGTACTTC; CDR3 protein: CASINRGSSETQYF
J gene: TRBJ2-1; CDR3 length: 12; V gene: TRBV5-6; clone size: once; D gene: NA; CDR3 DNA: TGTGCCAGCAGCTACCTAGGCAATGAGCAGTTCTTC; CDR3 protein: CASSYLGNEQFF
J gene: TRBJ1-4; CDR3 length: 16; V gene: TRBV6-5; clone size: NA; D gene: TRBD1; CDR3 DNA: TGTGCCAGCAGTTACAGGCCAGGGGGCGCTAATGAAAAACTGTTTTTT; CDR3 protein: CASSYRPGGANEKLFF
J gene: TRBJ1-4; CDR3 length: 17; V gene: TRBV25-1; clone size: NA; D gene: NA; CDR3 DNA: TGTGCCAGCAGTGAAATCCAGGGTCTCTTCACTAATGAAAAACTGTTTTTT; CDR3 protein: CASSEIQGLFTNEKLFF
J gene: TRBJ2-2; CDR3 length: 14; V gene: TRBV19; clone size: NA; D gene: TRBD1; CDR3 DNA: TGTGCCAGTAGTATCCAGACAGGGACCGGGGAGCTGTTTTTT; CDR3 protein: CASSIQTGTGELFF
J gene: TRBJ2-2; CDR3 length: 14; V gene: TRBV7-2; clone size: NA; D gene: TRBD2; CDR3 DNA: TGTGCCAGCAGCGTTAGCGGGATAGCCGGGGAGCTGTTTTTT; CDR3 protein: CASSVSGIAGELFF
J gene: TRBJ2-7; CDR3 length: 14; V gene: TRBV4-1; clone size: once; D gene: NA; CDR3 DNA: TGCGCCAGCAGCCAAGATAACCTAGCTGGCGAGCAGTACTTC; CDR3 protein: CASSQDNLAGEQYF
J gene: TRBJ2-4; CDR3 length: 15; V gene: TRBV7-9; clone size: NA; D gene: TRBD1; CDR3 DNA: TGTGCCAGCACCTCCACAGGGGGAACCAAAAACATTCAGTACTTC; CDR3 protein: CASTSTGGTKNIQYF
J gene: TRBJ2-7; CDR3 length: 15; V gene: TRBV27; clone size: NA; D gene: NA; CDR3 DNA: TGTGCCAGCAGTTTGCGACTTGGCGGGACCTACGAGCAGTACTTC; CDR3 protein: CASSLRLGGTYEQYF
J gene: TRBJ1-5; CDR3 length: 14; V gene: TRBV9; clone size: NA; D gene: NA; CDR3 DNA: TGTGCCAGCAGCCCAACAGAGGGCAGTCAGCCCCAGCATTTT; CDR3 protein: CASSPTEGSQPQHF
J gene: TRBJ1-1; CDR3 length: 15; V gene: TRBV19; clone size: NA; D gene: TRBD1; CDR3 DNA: TGTGCCAGTAGTGCGTTGGACAGGGGGAACACTGAAGCTTTCTTT; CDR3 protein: CASSALDRGNTEAFF